These 10 T cell receptor beta chains were sequenced from one sample in a study of glioma-infiltrating T cells after dendritic cell vaccination. Produced via immunoSEQ multiplex PCR; TCRdb's table is partial and in-frame only. Among 45,000 to 60,000 clones, just under 85% were seen once, and the ten largest hold around a sixth. This sample's time point: after dendritic cell vaccination, including at tumor progression/relapse. Source: blood, taken after dendritic cell vaccination. The receptors here all came from a human donor with glioblastoma.

The chain joins TRBV18 to TRBJ2-2; D is perhaps TRBD2 (6 bases). Trimming took off 0 bases at V and 5 bases at J, with 25 bases between the two ends. CDR1 and CDR2 (germline): KGHSH, LQKENI. The CDR3 has 20 amino acids. The CDR3 spells CASSPPLRDLTHIPTGELFF. CDR3 in DNA: TGTGCCAGCTCACCACCGCTTAGGGACTTAACCCACATTCCAACCGGGGAGCTGTTTTTT.

The genes are TRBV5-1 and TRBJ1-2, with D unclear. CDR1 and CDR2 (germline): SGHRS, YFSETQ. CDR3 length: 13 amino acids. V dropped 2 bases and J dropped 6 bases, with 11 bases sitting between them. Written as DNA, the CDR3 is TGCGCCAGCAGCTTTCCTAACGGGGATGGCTACACCTTC. Protein: CASSFPNGDGYTF.

V usage is TRBV6-1 and J usage is TRBJ1-1; D gene uncertain. CDR1 MNHNS and CDR2 SASEGT come from the germline V gene. The CDR3 runs to 11 residues. The V end was cut by 4 bases, the J end by 8 bases, with 8 bases between. The DNA of the CDR3 is TGTGCCAGCAGTGGTTATCAGGAAGCTTTCTTT. Protein product: CASSGYQEAFF.

The chain uses TRBV11-3 and TRBJ2-7; 10 bases fit TRBD1. Trimming took 0 bases from V and 0 from J; bases not matched to a gene: 11. Per the germline V gene, CDR1 is SGHNT and CDR2 is YENEEA. This CDR3 is 19 amino acids long. CDR3: CASSLEVWGTGAFSYEQYF. CDR3 sequence (DNA): TGTGCCAGCAGCTTAGAGGTGTGGGGGACAGGGGCCTTCTCCTACGAGCAGTACTTC.

The chain has TRBV7-9 and TRBJ1-1, with TRBD1 as a possible D gene (5 bases). CDR1 SEHNR and CDR2 FQNEAQ come from the germline V gene (reference sequence). The V end lost 5 bases, the J end lost 5 bases, and 18 bases lay between the germline ends. This CDR3 is built from 15 residues. CDR3 nucleotides: TGTGCCAGCAGCCTCCCGGTGACGGGGGGGACTGAAGCTTTCTTT. Translation gives CASSLPVTGGTEAFF.

The chain couples TRBV4-2 to TRBJ2-7; no clear D gene. The CDR3 extends over 15 amino acids. V was shortened by 0 bases and J by 3 bases, with 12 bases between the two germline ends. Germline-derived CDR1 and CDR2 are LGHNA and YNFKEQ. CDR3 sequence (DNA): TGTGCCAGCAGCCAAGATGGGTACGGGTACTACGAGCAGTACTTC. Translation gives CASSQDGYGYYEQYF.

This clone occurred a few times. The chain combines TRBV4-3 with TRBJ1-4; 8 bases align to TRBD1. This CDR3 comprises 18 residues. Unmatched junction bases numbered 14, after V lost 0 bases and J lost 8 bases. CDR1 LGHNA and CDR2 YSLEER come from the germline V gene. The CDR3 loop reads CASSQDEDRVVLEEKLFF. The CDR3 bases are TGCGCCAGCAGCCAAGATGAGGACAGGGTTGTCCTGGAAGAAAAACTGTTTTTT.

CDR3 amino acids: CASSVATNPHYGYTF. The CDR3 bases are TGTGCCAGCAGCGTAGCTACTAATCCCCACTATGGCTACACCTTC. The gene calls are TRBV9 and TRBJ1-2; D not resolved. Looked up from germline, CDR1 is SGDLS and CDR2 is YYNGEE. V lost 0 bases and J 3 bases, leaving 12 bases between the germline ends. The CDR3 runs 15 residues.

V and J are TRBV7-3 and TRBJ2-3, with D maybe TRBD2 (6 bases). CDR3 length: 15 amino acids. Per germline, CDR1 SGHTA and CDR2 FQGTGA. Trimming pared 5 bases from V and 0 bases from J, leaving 12 bases between. Here the CDR3 reads CASSLRRGSTDTQYF. The CDR3 DNA is TGTGCCAGCAGCCTCCGCCGGGGGAGCACAGATACGCAGTATTTT.

The chain is built from TRBV30 and TRBJ1-3, with D unclear. This CDR3 is 18 amino acids long. The germline V and J ends were trimmed by 2 bases and 4 bases, with 24 bases remaining between them. Germline lookup yields CDR1 GTSNPN and CDR2 SVGIG (reference sequence). The DNA for the CDR3 is TGTGCCTGGAGTCCCCCCGATGGGAGCTTCCACAAAGGAAACACCATATATTTT. Translating it yields CAWSPPDGSFHKGNTIYF.